This T cell receptor (beta chain) was obtained from a study of neurological immune-mediated disorders. General study findings and limits: Among 34 multiple sclerosis patients, 18 had repertoires that phylogenetic grouping placed in one related-CDR3 cluster, a possible signature. In HTLV-1-associated myelopathy, TCR clonal expansion was greatest, and in multiple sclerosis it was least, below healthy controls.

The cell input for sorted libraries was some 1 million, and those cells were CD4+ or CD8+ T cells. The output of every sequencing run, over 190 million TCR-beta sequences, came from 15-18 subjects. Each CDR3 protein is one row after TCRdb ran MiXCR on the 5' RACE reads. The sample lists 50,000 to 60,000 distinct CDR3 sequences, under 5% occurring once. This clonotype was seen ten or more times. Its antigen is currently unknown. V shed 5 bases and J 5 bases; nucleotides not matched to a gene: 6. The CDR3 totals 14 residues. CDR1 and CDR2 (germline): SGHVS, FNYEAQ. This TCR was recovered from a woman aged 35 to 49 with multiple sclerosis. The chain links TRBV7-6 to TRBJ2-1; 7 bases are a match to TRBD1. The sample consisted of CD4+ T cells from blood. Here the CDR3 reads CASSLGDSDNEQFF. As DNA, the CDR3 is TGTGCCAGCAGCCTAGGGGACAGCGACAATGAGCAGTTCTTC.